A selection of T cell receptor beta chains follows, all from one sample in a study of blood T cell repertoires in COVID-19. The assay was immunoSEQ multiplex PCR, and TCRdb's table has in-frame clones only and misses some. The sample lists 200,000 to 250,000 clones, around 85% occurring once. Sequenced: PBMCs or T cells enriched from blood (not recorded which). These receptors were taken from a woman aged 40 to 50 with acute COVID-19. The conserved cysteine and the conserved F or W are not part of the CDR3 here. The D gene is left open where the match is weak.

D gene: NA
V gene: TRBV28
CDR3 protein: ASSPLPAPLH

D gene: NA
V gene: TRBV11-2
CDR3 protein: ASSPLSGNTIY

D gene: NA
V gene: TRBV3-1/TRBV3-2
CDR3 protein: ASSQYFSGFGNTIY

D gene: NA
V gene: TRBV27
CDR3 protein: ASRPTAWNTEAF

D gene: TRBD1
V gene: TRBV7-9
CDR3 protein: ASRGTGYGYT

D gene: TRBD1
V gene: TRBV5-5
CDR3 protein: ASSVDRLYEQY

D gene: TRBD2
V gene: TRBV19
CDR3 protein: ASSNSGGAGNEQF

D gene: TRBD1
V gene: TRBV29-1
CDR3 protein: SATQGATSNYGYT

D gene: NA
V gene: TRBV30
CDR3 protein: AWEGRRDEQF

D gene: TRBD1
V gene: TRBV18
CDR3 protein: ASSPRSGGVYEQY

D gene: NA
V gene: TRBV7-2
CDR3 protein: ASSPRTRETQY

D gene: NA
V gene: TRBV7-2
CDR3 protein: ASSLDPGRQRGNTEAF

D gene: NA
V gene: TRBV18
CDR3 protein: ASSPRGEKLF

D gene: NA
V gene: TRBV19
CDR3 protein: ASSDDNSYEQY

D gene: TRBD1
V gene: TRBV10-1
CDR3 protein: ASTDDRGRYEQY

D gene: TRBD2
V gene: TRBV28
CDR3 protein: ASSVTGTSEDTQY

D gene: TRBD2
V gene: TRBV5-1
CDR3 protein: ASSLTGLADNEQF

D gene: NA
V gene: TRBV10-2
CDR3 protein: ASSEGHLEQY

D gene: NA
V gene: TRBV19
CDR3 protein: ASRQGHSTDTQY

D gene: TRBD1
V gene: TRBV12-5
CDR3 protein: ASGLSTGRGLVINTGELF

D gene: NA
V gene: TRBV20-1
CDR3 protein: SASLSGRGETQY

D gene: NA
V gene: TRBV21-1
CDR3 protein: ASSKRYSGGELSPSTDTQY

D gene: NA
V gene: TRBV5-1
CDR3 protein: ASSLAPRGTDTQY

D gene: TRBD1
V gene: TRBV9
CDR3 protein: ASSAHPQGVGETQY

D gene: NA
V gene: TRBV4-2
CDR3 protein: ASSQEWGEDEKLF

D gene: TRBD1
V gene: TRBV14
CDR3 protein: ASSLTGGNSPLH

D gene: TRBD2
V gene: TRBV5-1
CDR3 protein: ASSLRTSGSSSYEQY

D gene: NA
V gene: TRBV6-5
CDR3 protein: ASSYSFYEQY

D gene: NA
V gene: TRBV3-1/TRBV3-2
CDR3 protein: ASSRGNSPLH

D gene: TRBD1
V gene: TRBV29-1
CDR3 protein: SVTRNRGLEQY

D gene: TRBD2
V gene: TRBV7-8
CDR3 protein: ASSLVPPASGRLRDTGELF

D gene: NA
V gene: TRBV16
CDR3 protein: ASSQSIGQGPTLAKNIQY

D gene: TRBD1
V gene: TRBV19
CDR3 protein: ASRGGTGVMRSYGYT

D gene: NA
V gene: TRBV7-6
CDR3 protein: ASSLEPLSGSEQY

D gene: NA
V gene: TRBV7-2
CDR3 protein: ASGGAYRNIQY

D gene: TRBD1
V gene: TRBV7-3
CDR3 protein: ASSLQGAFTGELF

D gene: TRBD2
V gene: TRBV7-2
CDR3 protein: ASSWRRGGLGQETQY

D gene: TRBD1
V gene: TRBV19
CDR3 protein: ASSIAGGNTEAF

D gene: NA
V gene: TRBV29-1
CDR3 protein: SVGGSRGRRYKETQY

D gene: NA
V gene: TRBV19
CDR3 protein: ASSMGELNTEAF

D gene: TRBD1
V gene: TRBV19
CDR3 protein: ASSPGQGAFGGYT

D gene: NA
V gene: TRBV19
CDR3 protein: ASSVAIANTEAF

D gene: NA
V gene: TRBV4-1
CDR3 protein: ASSQDGHSYEQY